This T cell receptor (beta chain) was captured by sequencing in a study of T cell repertoires in ileal Crohn's disease. Study conclusions and caveats: All patients with clonality above 26.8% had endoscopic recurrence.

About this clone: The antigen remains unidentified.

Time point described: proximal margin of the surgical specimen (macroscopically non-inflamed). Trimming removed 6 bases from V and 4 bases from J, with 12 bases in between. Germline V gene lookup returns CDR1 MNHEY and CDR2 SMNVEV (reference sequence). The CDR3 loop spans 14 amino acids. Sequencing used immunoSEQ multiplex PCR; TCRdb keeps in-frame clones, though not all of them. The sample has some 2,100 clones; approximately 91% are singletons. The chain employs TRBV27 and TRBJ1-4; unclear D gene. The sequence was obtained from an adult with Crohn's disease. Sample: ileal tissue. As DNA, the CDR3 is TGTGCCAGCAGCCGACCCGGGAGTAATGAAAAACTGTTTTTT. Translated, it gives CASSRPGSNEKLFF.